These 32 T cell receptor beta chains came from one sample sequenced in a study of CD8+ T cells in alopecia areata. After isolation, RNA underwent reverse transcription to generate cDNA as the sequencing template. Clones were read by immunoSEQ multiplex PCR, and TCRdb kept only the in-frame ones, dropping some. The sample has some 120,000 clones, 45% to 60% seen once. This sample comprised CD4+ T cells sorted from blood, obtained at week 0. Receptor source: a human donor with alopecia areata.

This clone appeared a single time. This rearrangement joins TRBV5-1 to TRBJ2-7, with D possibly being TRBD1 or TRBD2 (5 bases each). CDR3 length equals 14 residues. CDR1 is SGHRS, CDR2 YFSETQ, per germline. Trimming took 4 bases from V and 6 from J, leaving 17 bases between them. The CDR3 protein is CASSPGDPTGEQYF. In nucleotides, the CDR3 is TGCGCCAGCAGCCCTGGGGACCCAACGGGCGAGCAGTACTTC.

J is TRBJ2-5 and V is TRBV7-3, with D maybe TRBD2 (5 bases). TRBJ2-7 explains the end of the DNA better; the J call may be wrong. CDR3 length: 14 residues. CDR1 and CDR2 from the germline V gene are SGHTA and FQGTGA. CDR3 protein: CASSPRAGVSEQYF. The CDR3 DNA sequence: TGTGCCAGCAGTCCGAGGGCCGGGGTGAGCGAGCAGTACTTC.

Only one count was recorded for this clone. The genes are TRBV11-1 and TRBJ2-5; D is undetermined. Germline CDR1 SGHAT, CDR2 FQDESV (reference sequence). The CDR3 is 11 amino acids. The V gene lost 0 bases and the J gene lost 5 bases, with 1 base spanning the gap. The CDR3 DNA is TGTGCCAGCAGCTTAGCCGAGACCCAGTACTTC. It translates to CASSLAETQYF. Drawing the rest from reference TRBV11-1 and TRBJ2-5, the complete variable domain is EAEVAQSPRYKITEKSQAVAFWCDPISGHATLYWYRQILGQGPELLVQFQDESVVDDSQLPKDRFSAERLKGVDSTLKIQPAELGDSAMYLCASSLAETQYFGPGTRLLVL.

The chain is built from TRBV23-1 and TRBJ2-1; D gene uncertain. TRBV23-1 is known as an ORF, though its function is uncertain. Trimming took off 3 bases at V and 8 bases at J, with 23 bases between the two ends. The length of the CDR3 is 17 residues. The CDR3 region has the DNA TGCGCCAGCAGTCACGCGCCCCGTGCGGCTCACCCCCATGAGCAGTTCTTC. Its translation is CASSHAPRAAHPHEQFF.

V gene TRBV12-5 combines with J gene TRBJ2-7; D possibly corresponds to TRBD1 (5 bases). From germline, CDR1 is LGHNT and CDR2 FRNRAP. Trimming took 3 bases from V and 4 from J, leaving 16 bases between them. The CDR3 is made up of 15 amino acids. CDR3 bases: TGTGCTAGTGGTTTAAACGACCCACCAGGGTACGAGCAGTACTTC. This encodes CASGLNDPPGYEQYF. Complete variable domain (other parts from reference TRBV12-5 and TRBJ2-7): DARVTQTPRHKVTEMGQEVTMRCQPILGHNTVFWYRQTMMQGLELLAYFRNRAPLDDSGMPKDRFSAEMPDATLATLKIQPSEPRDSAVYFCASGLNDPPGYEQYFGPGTRLTVT.

This clone turned up a few times. The V gene is TRBV7-9, the J gene TRBJ1-3; TRBD1 is a possible D gene (5 bases). This CDR3 region has 15 residues. V gave up 4 bases and J gave up 0 bases, with 10 bases separating them. The germline V gene has CDR1 SEHNR and CDR2 FQNEAQ (reference sequence). CDR3 in DNA: TGTGCCAGCAGCTCCAGGGAAAGCTCTGGAAACACCATATATTTT. Protein: CASSSRESSGNTIYF. The full variable domain, rest sourced from reference TRBV7-9 and TRBJ1-3, is DTGVSQNPRHKITKRGQNVTFRCDPISEHNRLYWYRQTLGQGPEFLTYFQNEAQLEKSRLLSDRFSAERPKGSFSTLEIQRTEQGDSAMYLCASSSRESSGNTIYFGEGSWLTVV.

This clone showed up just a few times. Other DNA sequences of this sample code for an identical CDR3. This chain joins TRBV19 and TRBJ2-2, with D perhaps assigned TRBD1 or TRBD2 (6 bases each). In germline, CDR1 is LNHDA, CDR2 SQIVND (reference sequence). CDR3 length equals 14 residues. V gave up 3 bases and J gave up 5 bases, with 10 bases separating them. The CDR3 bases are TGTGCCAGTAGTATTGGAGGGGGGACCGGGGAGCTGTTTTTT. This codes for CASSIGGGTGELFF.

CDR3 amino acids: CASSQDLIGGRRRYF. CDR3 nucleotides: TGCGCCAGCAGCCAAGATCTGATTGGCGGGAGGCGTCGGTACTTC. The chain combines TRBV4-1 with TRBJ2-7; 8 positions match TRBD2. CDR3 length: 15 residues. Germline V CDR1 and CDR2: MGHRA, YSYEKL. V shed 0 bases, J shed 12 bases, and the junction held 13 bases outside the gene matches.

The V call is TRBV28, the J call TRBJ1-6; no clear D. This CDR3 region has 13 residues. CDR1 is MDHEN, CDR2 SYDVKM, per germline. V gave up 2 bases and J gave up 9 bases, with 8 bases separating them. CDR3: CASSLGQVSPLHF. As DNA, the CDR3 is TGTGCCAGCAGTTTAGGGCAGGTTTCACCCCTCCACTTT. Based on the CDR3 plus reference TRBV28 and TRBJ1-6, the full variable domain is DVKVTQSSRYLVKRTGEKVFLECVQDMDHENMFWYRQDPGLGLRLIYFSYDVKMKEKGDIPEGYSVSREKKERFSLILESASTNQTSMYLCASSLGQVSPLHFGNGTRLTVT.

This clone came up a few times. The chain uses TRBV7-8 and TRBJ2-1, with a weak D call TRBD2 (5 bases). This CDR3 region has 13 residues. From germline, CDR1 is SGHVS and CDR2 FQNEAQ. Trimming left V 2 bases short and J 7 bases short, with 9 bases between. The DNA of the CDR3 is TGTGCCAGCAGCTTACGGGGTGGGAATGAGCAGTTCTTC. It specifies CASSLRGGNEQFF.

There are a few counts of this clone. The V call is TRBV6-6, the J call TRBJ2-6; D unclear. Germline V lookup: CDR1 MNHNY, CDR2 SVGAGI (reference sequence). This CDR3 has 16 residues. V was shortened by 0 bases and J by 0 bases, with 6 bases between the two germline ends. The CDR3 nucleotides read TGTGCCAGCAGTTACTCGATTTCCTCTGGGGCCAACGTCCTGACTTTC. It specifies CASSYSISSGANVLTF.

As for this clone: The junction departs from the called germline gene at one end, perhaps through a read error. V gene TRBV11-3 combines with J gene TRBJ2-5, with 7 nucleotides matching TRBD2. This CDR3 region has 15 residues. Germline V gene sequence: CDR1 SGHNT, CDR2 YENEEA. The DNA of the CDR3 is TGTGCCAACAGCTCCGGGGGAGCAGCGGGGGAGACCCAGTACTTC. Its protein product is CANSSGGAAGETQYF.

The rearrangement uses TRBV6-5 and TRBJ2-5; D may be TRBD2 (5 bases). CDR1 is MNHEY and CDR2 is SVGAGI in the germline V gene. The CDR3 has 14 residues. V was cut by 2 bases and J by 2 bases, with 9 bases left in between. CDR3 amino acids: CASSYTRGQETQYF. CDR3 nucleotides: TGTGCCAGCAGTTACACTCGGGGTCAAGAGACCCAGTACTTC.

This clone has only a few counts. V usage is TRBV2 and J usage is TRBJ2-5, with D unclear. CDR3 length: 12 amino acids. V lost 2 bases and J 4 bases, leaving 5 bases between the germline ends. The V gene's germline CDR1 is SNHLY and CDR2 FYNNEI. The CDR3 spells CASSEIRETQYF. The DNA for the CDR3 is TGTGCCAGCAGTGAAATACGAGAGACCCAGTACTTC.

This chain connects TRBV7-8 to TRBJ2-7, with 8 bases that match TRBD1. V was clipped by 5 bases and J by 8 bases; unmatched bases: 14. Germline V gene sequence: CDR1 SGHVS, CDR2 FQNEAQ. This CDR3 is built from 15 residues. The CDR3 sequence is CASSDRQGKRLKQYF. CDR3 nucleotide sequence: TGTGCCAGCAGCGACCGACAGGGGAAGAGGTTGAAGCAGTACTTC.

The CDR3 spells CASVYGDRGSSEQFF. As DNA, the CDR3 is TGCGCCAGCGTCTACGGGGACAGGGGATCCTCTGAGCAGTTCTTC. The chain combines TRBV5-1 with TRBJ2-1; 10 bases match TRBD1. CDR3 size: 15 residues. Germline CDR1 is SGHRS and CDR2 is YFSETQ. V lost 7 bases to trimming and J lost 9 bases; unmatched junction nucleotides: 13.

The V call is TRBV5-1, the J call TRBJ2-2; 8 positions match TRBD1. After removal of 4 bases from V and 5 bases from J, the junction contained 7 bases not matched to a gene. The CDR3 has 15 residues. Germline V gene sequence: CDR1 SGHRS, CDR2 YFSETQ. CDR3 in DNA: TGCGCCAGCAGCAACCGGACAGGGAGAACCGGGGAGCTGTTTTTT. This translates into CASSNRTGRTGELFF.

This clone was seen only once. The chain employs TRBV9 and TRBJ2-1; 9 bases agree with TRBD1. Germline CDR1 and CDR2: SGDLS and YYNGEE. CDR3 length equals 16 residues. V lost 0 bases and J lost 5; bases outside the gene matches: 6. CDR3 sequence reads: CASSVEVRTGDNEQFF. In nucleotides, the CDR3 is TGTGCCAGCAGCGTAGAGGTCCGGACAGGGGACAATGAGCAGTTCTTC.

The chain uses TRBV10-3 and TRBJ1-2; no clear D gene. V dropped 4 bases and J dropped 3 bases, with 3 bases sitting between them. CDR1 ENHRY and CDR2 SYGVKD come from the germline V gene. This CDR3 contains 11 residues. Here the CDR3 DNA reads TGTGCCATCAGTGGGGACTATGGCTACACCTTC. Amino acids: CAISGDYGYTF.

The genes are TRBV19 and TRBJ1-2; D remains unclear. In germline, CDR1 is LNHDA, CDR2 SQIVND (reference sequence). This CDR3 region has 12 residues. Trimming pared 7 bases from V and 8 bases from J, leaving 14 bases between. The CDR3, as DNA: TGTGCCAGTACCTCACTAGGTGGAGGCTACACCTTC. Amino acid sequence: CASTSLGGGYTF.

The genes are TRBV7-6 and TRBJ2-3; 7 bases match TRBD2. CDR3 size: 17 residues. Trimming cost V 7 bases and J 1 base; bases outside gene matches: 14. CDR1 is SGHVS and CDR2 is FNYEAQ in the germline V gene. The CDR3 sequence: CASTPGWQAGGTDTQYF. As DNA, the CDR3 is TGTGCCAGCACCCCGGGATGGCAGGCGGGGGGCACAGATACGCAGTATTTT.

The sample holds a few counts of this clone. The V call is TRBV10-3, the J call TRBJ2-5; tentative D call: TRBD1 (7 bases). CDR1 and CDR2 from the germline V gene are ENHRY and SYGVKD. The CDR3 is 16 amino acids. The germline V and J ends were trimmed by 3 bases and 4 bases, with 18 bases remaining between them. The CDR3 sequence is CAISEQLTGRIETQYF. DNA of the CDR3: TGTGCCATCAGTGAACAGTTGACAGGGAGGATAGAGACCCAGTACTTC.

This clone has a handful of counts. The J gene is TRBJ1-1, the V gene TRBV2; no clear D gene. CDR1 is SNHLY, CDR2 FYNNEI, per germline. V lost 10 bases to trimming and J lost 5 bases, with 17 bases between them. The CDR3 totals 13 residues. The CDR3 sequence is CATTREGGTEAFF. CDR3 bases: TGTGCCACCACCCGAGAAGGTGGAACTGAAGCTTTCTTT.

V gene TRBV6-1 combines with J gene TRBJ2-1; 11 nucleotides match TRBD2. The germline CDR1 and CDR2 sequences are MNHNS and SASEGT. V gave up 8 bases and J gave up 7 bases; unmatched junction bases: 10. This CDR3 is built from 15 residues. This chain's CDR3 is CASGVGLAGGNEQFF. In DNA, the CDR3 is TGTGCCAGCGGCGTGGGGCTAGCGGGGGGTAATGAGCAGTTCTTC.

The chain carries TRBV7-2 and TRBJ1-4, with no clear D. CDR1 SGHTA and CDR2 FQGNSA come from the germline V gene. This CDR3 has 16 residues. Trimming took off 1 base at V and 0 bases at J, with 9 bases between the two ends. The CDR3 DNA sequence: TGTGCCAGCAGCTTAGATGGAGATGCAACTAATGAAAAACTGTTTTTT. Its protein is CASSLDGDATNEKLFF.

This sequence joins TRBV7-2 and TRBJ1-5; D remains unclear. The CDR3 consists of 15 residues. V gave up 1 base and J gave up 4 bases, with 11 bases separating them. Germline values: CDR1 SGHTA, CDR2 FQGNSA. The DNA for the CDR3 is TGTGCCAGCAGCTTAGGTCTGGGCTTAAATCAGCCCCAGCATTTT. This gives the protein CASSLGLGLNQPQHF.

The CDR3 DNA is TGCGCCAGCAGCCAAGAAGACCGGCCGGAGTACTCCTACGAGCAGTACTTC. This translates into CASSQEDRPEYSYEQYF. J is TRBJ2-7 and V is TRBV4-1, with D hard to call. This CDR3 region has 17 residues. Germline assignment: CDR1 MGHRA and CDR2 YSYEKL. Deletions cut 0 bases from V and 0 bases from J, with 15 bases between.

The chain recombines TRBV4-2 with TRBJ2-3; TRBD2 aligns across 10 bases. CDR1 is LGHNA and CDR2 is YNFKEQ in the germline V gene. This CDR3 region has 16 residues. V lost 0 bases and J lost 6; bases outside the gene matches: 6. This CDR3 is CASSQDTSGGADTQYF. As DNA, the CDR3 is TGTGCCAGCAGCCAAGATACGAGCGGGGGGGCCGATACGCAGTATTTT.

For the CDR3, the DNA is TGTGCCAGCAGTTACGGTTGGGACGCGATCACTGAAGCTTTCTTT. Amino acid sequence: CASSYGWDAITEAFF. The chain carries TRBV6-5 and TRBJ1-1; tentative D call: TRBD1 (5 bases). The CDR3 runs to 15 residues. Between the trimmed V and J ends, which lost 2 bases and 4 bases, there was a span of 14 bases. CDR1 is MNHEY, CDR2 SVGAGI, per germline.

The chain joins TRBV29-1 to TRBJ1-5; 7 bases align to TRBD1. With V trimmed by 6 bases and J by 2 bases, 4 bases remained unmatched. CDR1 and CDR2 (germline): SQVTM, ANQGSEA. This CDR3 comprises 13 residues. The CDR3 region is CSVNGQGNQPQHF. In DNA, the CDR3 is TGCAGCGTGAACGGACAGGGCAATCAGCCCCAGCATTTT. The variable domain in full, with the rest retrieved from reference TRBV29-1 and TRBJ1-5, is SAVISQKPSRDICQRGTSLTIQCQVDSQVTMMFWYRQQPGQSLTLIATANQGSEATYESGFVIDKFPISRPNLTFSTLTVSNMSPEDSSIYLCSVNGQGNQPQHFGDGTRLSIL.

This chain uses TRBV29-1 with TRBJ2-3; D unclear. The V end lost 3 bases, the J end lost 5 bases, and 9 bases lay between the germline ends. The CDR3 totals 12 residues. Germline V CDR1 and CDR2: SQVTM, ANQGSEA. Written as DNA, the CDR3 is TGCAGCGTTGATCCGGGCAGAGATACGCAGTATTTT. Its protein is CSVDPGRDTQYF.

Notes on this clone: The sample contains more than one DNA sequence encoding this CDR3. The chain combines TRBV30 with TRBJ2-7; a possible D gene is TRBD2 (5 bases). V dropped 0 bases and J dropped 6 bases, with 9 bases sitting between them. Germline CDR1 is GTSNPN and CDR2 is SVGIG (reference sequence). This CDR3 is 12 amino acids long. In DNA form, the CDR3 reads TGTGCCTGGAGTGTAATAGGGAGCGAGCAGTACTTC. This translates into CAWSVIGSEQYF.